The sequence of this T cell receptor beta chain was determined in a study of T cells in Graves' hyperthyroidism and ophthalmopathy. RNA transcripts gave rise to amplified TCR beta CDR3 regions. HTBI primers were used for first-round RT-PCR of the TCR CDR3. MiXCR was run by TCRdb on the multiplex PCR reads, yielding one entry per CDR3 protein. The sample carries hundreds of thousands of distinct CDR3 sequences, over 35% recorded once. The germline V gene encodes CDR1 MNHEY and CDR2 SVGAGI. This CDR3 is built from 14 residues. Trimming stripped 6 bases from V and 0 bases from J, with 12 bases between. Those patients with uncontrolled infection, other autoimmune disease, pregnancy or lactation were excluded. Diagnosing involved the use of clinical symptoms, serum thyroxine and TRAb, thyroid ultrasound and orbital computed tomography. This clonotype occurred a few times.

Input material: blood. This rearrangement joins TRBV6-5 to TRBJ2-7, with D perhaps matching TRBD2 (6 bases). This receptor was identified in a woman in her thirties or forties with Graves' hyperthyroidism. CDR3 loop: CASRPWRGSYEQYF. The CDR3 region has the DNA TGTGCCAGCAGACCGTGGCGGGGCTCCTACGAGCAGTACTTC.